The 5 T cell receptor beta chains below were found in one sample sequenced in a study of CD8+CD57+ T cells in acquired aplastic anemia. Patients included in sequencing had previously demonstrated CD8+CD57+ cell expansion by flow cytometry. TCR beta VDJ and CDR3 were profiled, and genomic DNA was the template. TCRdb re-derived calls from the reads in MiXCR, one entry per CDR3 protein. The data show fewer than 250,000 distinct CDR3 sequences, roughly 53% seen once. Source material: sorted CD4+, CD8+, or CD8+CD57+ T cells (not recorded which) from PBMCs. All receptors come from a human donor with aplastic anemia.

J is TRBJ1-2 and V is TRBV30; 9 bases align to TRBD1. Trimming cost V 3 bases and J 8 bases; bases outside gene matches: 10. Germline CDR1 reads GTSNPN; CDR2 reads SVGIG (reference sequence). The CDR3 extends over 14 amino acids. CDR3 loop: CAWSGTGSFTGYTF. The CDR3 nucleotides read TGTGCCTGGAGCGGGACAGGGTCATTTACGGGCTACACCTTC.

This clonotype was observed at least ten times. This sequence joins TRBV20-1 and TRBJ2-3; 7 nucleotides agree with TRBD1. Germline CDR1 reads DFQATT; CDR2 reads SNEGSKA (reference sequence). The length of the CDR3 is 18 residues. The J segment lost 4 bases and the V segment lost 3 bases, leaving 19 bases of the junction unmatched. The CDR3 DNA reads TGCAGTGCTAGCAGCCTGACACAGGGGCGGTTAACGTCAGATACGCAGTATTTT. Residues: CSASSLTQGRLTSDTQYF.

This clonotype was seen many times. V gene TRBV19 combines with J gene TRBJ2-1, with TRBD2 matching 8 bases. Germline assignment: CDR1 LNHDA and CDR2 SQIVND (reference sequence). The CDR3 is made up of 15 amino acids. V shed 3 bases and J 4 bases; nucleotides not matched to a gene: 5. CDR3: CASSMMAGGYNEQFF. CDR3 DNA: TGTGCCAGTAGTATGATGGCGGGGGGATACAATGAGCAGTTCTTC.

The genes are TRBV7-9 and TRBJ1-5; D not resolved. Trimming pared 0 bases from V and 8 bases from J, leaving 11 bases between. CDR3 length equals 14 residues. Germline assignment: CDR1 SEHNR and CDR2 FQNEAQ (reference sequence). The CDR3 DNA reads TGTGCCAGCAGCTTAGCGTCTAGCTCCGAGCCCCAGCATTTT. Protein product: CASSLASSSEPQHF.

This clonotype has just one count. The J gene is TRBJ2-7, the V gene TRBV10-2; D is perhaps TRBD2 (5 bases). V lost 7 bases and J 0 bases, leaving 13 bases between the germline ends. The CDR3 sequence is 14 residues long. The germline V gene has CDR1 WSHSY and CDR2 SAAADI. As DNA, the CDR3 is TGCGCCAGCAATCCCGGGATCAGCTCCTACGAGCAGTACTTC. This gives the protein CASNPGISSYEQYF.